Listed here are 17 T cell receptor beta chains from one sample, sequenced in a study of blood T cell repertoires in COVID-19. The method was immunoSEQ multiplex PCR; TCRdb's version includes in-frame clones alone and lacks a portion of them. The sample holds roughly 380,000 clones, 81% seen once. Sequenced sample: peripheral blood. The receptors were sampled from a human donor with acute or convalescent COVID-19. The donor label of this sample is uncertain.

The rearrangement joins TRBV27 to TRBJ1-1; D ambiguous. V was trimmed by 3 bases and J by 1 base, leaving 12 bases between them. The CDR3 has 15 amino acids. Germline CDR1 MNHEY, CDR2 SMNVEV (reference sequence). CDR3 nucleotides: TGTGCCAGCAGTTTGGTAGATATTAGGAACACTGAAGCTTTCTTT. The encoded protein is CASSLVDIRNTEAFF.

This clone has only a few counts. The rearrangement links TRBV4-1 to TRBJ1-6; 7 bases align to TRBD1. The V segment lost 1 base and the J segment 6 bases; nucleotides outside the gene matches: 3. Germline CDR1 MGHRA, CDR2 YSYEKL. The CDR3 sequence is 15 residues long. CDR3: CASSQAGDSNSPLHF. The CDR3 nucleotides are TGCGCCAGCAGCCAAGCCGGGGACAGTAATTCACCCCTCCACTTT.

The chain joins TRBV7-9 to TRBJ1-4; TRBD1 matches 7 bases. Per germline, CDR1 SEHNR and CDR2 FQNEAQ (reference sequence). The CDR3 has 16 amino acids. The J segment lost 4 bases and the V segment lost 3 bases, leaving 8 bases of the junction unmatched. CDR3 region: CASSFWVDRNNEKLFF. The DNA for the CDR3 is TGTGCCAGCAGCTTTTGGGTGGACAGGAATAATGAAAAACTGTTTTTT.

The chain recombines TRBV7-9 with TRBJ1-2, with D uncertain. The CDR3 runs 17 residues. Germline V gene data show CDR1 as SEHNR and CDR2 as FQNEAQ (reference sequence). Trimming left V 3 bases short and J 4 bases short, with 21 bases between. The CDR3 bases are TGTGCCAGCAGCTTTCAGGAAGCAAAATTGGTAGGCTATGGCTACACCTTC. This encodes CASSFQEAKLVGYGYTF.

The chain is built from TRBV28 and TRBJ2-5; D perhaps matches TRBD1 (5 bases). The CDR3 consists of 13 residues. Trimming left V 6 bases short and J 5 bases short, with 13 bases between. Germline V lookup: CDR1 MDHEN, CDR2 SYDVKM. The DNA of the CDR3 is TGTGCCAGCAGAAGGGGTACAGTCGAGACCCAGTACTTC. It yields the protein CASRRGTVETQYF.

This chain joins TRBV19 and TRBJ1-2, with 9 nucleotides matching TRBD1. CDR3 size: 15 residues. The germline gives CDR1 LNHDA, CDR2 SQIVND (reference sequence). V shed 5 bases and J 4 bases; nucleotides not matched to a gene: 8. CDR3 coding DNA: TGTGCCAGTAGTCCATACAGGGGGCAGGGCTATGGCTACACCTTC. It specifies CASSPYRGQGYGYTF.

The V and J genes are TRBV5-6 and TRBJ1-2; a weak D match, TRBD1 (6 bases). The CDR3 is made up of 15 amino acids. The V end lost 3 bases, the J end lost 5 bases, and 17 bases lay between the germline ends. Germline lookup yields CDR1 SGHDT and CDR2 YYEEEE. CDR3 bases: TGTGCCAGCAGCTCCAGAACAGGGTTATGGTATGGCTACACCTTC. This codes for CASSSRTGLWYGYTF.

DNA of the CDR3: TGCGCCAGCAGCTGGGGGTCCGGAGGGGCGACCGGGGAGCTGTTTTTT. This translates into CASSWGSGGATGELFF. The gene calls are TRBV5-1 and TRBJ2-2; maybe TRBD2 (6 bases). With 3 bases removed from V and 5 bases from J, the gap between germline ends came to 17 bases. This CDR3 region has 16 residues. Germline values: CDR1 SGHRS, CDR2 YFSETQ.

The chain links TRBV3-1 (or the pseudogene TRBV3-2) to TRBJ2-1; 7 bases match TRBD2. V gave up 3 bases and J gave up 9 bases; unmatched junction bases: 8. The CDR3 contains 14 residues. Germline V gene data show CDR1 as LGHDT and CDR2 as YNNKEL (reference sequence). In DNA form, the CDR3 reads TGTGCCAGCAGCCAGGGGAGGGGTCGTAGTGAGCAGTTCTTC. The encoded protein is CASSQGRGRSEQFF.

J is TRBJ1-1 and V is TRBV24-1; 7 positions agree with TRBD1. This CDR3 comprises 16 residues. Trimming took 4 bases from V and 3 from J; bases not matched to a gene: 10. Germline CDR1 and CDR2: KGHDR and SFDVKD. The CDR3 protein is CATSEGIDREHTEAFF. CDR3 nucleotides: TGTGCCACCAGTGAGGGTATCGACAGGGAACACACTGAAGCTTTCTTT.

The chain combines TRBV7-8 with TRBJ1-1; TRBD1 matches at 7 bases. The germline V gene has CDR1 SGHVS and CDR2 FQNEAQ. With 1 base clipped from V and 1 base from J, the junction kept 0 bases outside the gene matches. This CDR3 comprises 14 residues. CDR3 in amino acids: CASSLEGANTEAFF. Written as DNA, the CDR3 is TGTGCCAGCAGCTTAGAGGGGGCGAACACTGAAGCTTTCTTT.

The rearrangement uses TRBV6-1 and TRBJ2-7, with 10 bases that match TRBD2. CDR3 length equals 15 residues. With 2 bases clipped from V and 0 bases from J, the junction kept 1 base outside the gene matches. Germline V lookup: CDR1 MNHNS, CDR2 SASEGT. The CDR3 spells CASSERTSGSYEQYF. The CDR3 region has the DNA TGTGCCAGCAGTGAAAGGACTAGCGGCTCCTACGAGCAGTACTTC.

Of note for this clone: The same CDR3 also results from other DNA sequences found in this sample. The chain has TRBV11-2 and TRBJ2-7; perhaps TRBD1 as D (5 bases). The CDR3 loop spans 15 amino acids. CDR1 is SGHAT, CDR2 FQNNGV, per germline. Deletions cut 1 base from V and 1 base from J, with 11 bases between. CDR3 residues: CASSLGQGSSYEQYF. In DNA form, the CDR3 reads TGTGCCAGCAGCTTAGGCCAGGGAAGTTCCTACGAGCAGTACTTC.

V gene TRBV5-1 combines with J gene TRBJ2-7, with D perhaps matching TRBD1 (5 bases). V gave up 0 bases and J gave up 4 bases, with 11 bases separating them. Germline V lookup: CDR1 SGHRS, CDR2 YFSETQ. The CDR3 consists of 14 residues. The CDR3 bases are TGCGCCAGCAGCTTGGGAACAGGCCTTTACGAGCAGTACTTC. Its protein is CASSLGTGLYEQYF. Looking up the rest from reference TRBV5-1 and TRBJ2-7 gives the full variable domain: KAGVTQTPRYLIKTRGQQVTLSCSPISGHRSVSWYQQTPGQGLQFLFEYFSETQRNKGNFPGRFSGRQFSNSRSEMNVSTLELGDSALYLCASSLGTGLYEQYFGPGTRLTVT.

The rearrangement joins TRBV6-5 to TRBJ1-1, with 11 bases that match TRBD1. With V trimmed by 6 bases and J by 7 bases, 4 bases remained unmatched. CDR1 and CDR2 from the germline V gene are MNHEY and SVGAGI. This CDR3 region has 13 residues. The CDR3 nucleotides read TGTGCCAGCAGAACCGGGACAGGGGGTGAAGCTTTCTTT. Residues: CASRTGTGGEAFF.

The chain combines TRBV6-6 with TRBJ1-3; D not certain. V lost 5 bases and J lost 4, with 9 bases in between. Germline V gene lookup returns CDR1 MNHNY and CDR2 SVGAGI (reference sequence). The CDR3 is 13 residues long. CDR3 in DNA: TGTGCCAGCAGTGCCCTCGGGGGAAACACCATATATTTT. Its protein is CASSALGGNTIYF.

The chain is built from TRBV11-2 and TRBJ1-2; 7 nucleotides agree with TRBD1. Germline V gene sequence: CDR1 SGHAT, CDR2 FQNNGV. Germline trimming cut 3 bases from V and 8 bases from J; bases unmatched to any gene: 9. This CDR3 comprises 14 residues. In nucleotides, the CDR3 is TGTGCCAGCAGCTTTGGGGACAGTTTGTGGGGCTACACCTTC. Amino acids: CASSFGDSLWGYTF.